The table lists the clone carrying this T cell receptor beta chain with a few counts. What it binds is not known. The sample is drawn from a study of metastatic and nonmetastatic thyroid tumors. On the study more broadly: From malignant and benign thyroid patients, repertoires in blood and in tumor or nodule tissue were compared. Study-level findings and limits: Significantly higher TCR beta diversity was reportedly seen in malignant thyroid tumors than benign nodules, in blood and tumor.

CDR3 size: 12 residues. Germline values: CDR1 MNHNS, CDR2 SASEGT. V was shortened by 7 bases and J by 6 bases, with 12 bases between the two germline ends. Thyroid surgery was performed in patients who had received no treatment beforehand. As handled by the study authors: In papillary thyroid cancer, a distant-metastasis classifier was built using CDR3 differences across clinicopathological groups. TCRdb re-called the PCR reads through MiXCR. The V and J calls, along with clone size, are taken from TCRdb and not from the paper's own processing. The sample lists tens of thousands of clones, approximately 22% seen once, with about 4.6% in the top ten.

Material for sequencing was adjacent normal tissue. The clonotype was recovered from a female donor with papillary thyroid cancer or a benign thyroid nodule (not recorded which). Some clones in this sample may be carry-over from other donors' samples. The chain uses TRBV6-1 and TRBJ1-1; D is ambiguous. The CDR3 is CASTGFPSEAFF. In DNA, the CDR3 is TGTGCCAGCACGGGGTTTCCGTCTGAAGCTTTCTTT.